This TCR beta chain is drawn from a study of T cells in Graves' hyperthyroidism and ophthalmopathy. The CDR3 is made up of 14 amino acids. V was clipped by 6 bases and J by 4 bases, with 13 bases between them. CDR1 is MNHEY and CDR2 is SVGEGT in the germline V gene. This clonotype showed up many times. Regions amplified from RNA transcripts were the TCR beta CDR3 regions. Primed by the HTBI set, a first-round RT-PCR was run on the TCR CDR3. One entry per CDR3 protein results from TCRdb running MiXCR on the multiplex PCR reads. The sample has about 500,000 distinct CDR3 sequences, about 16% seen once. Disease lasting under 3 months, a NOSPECS grade of at least 4, and a Clinical Activity Score of at least 3 were features of the ophthalmopathy patients. Clinicians diagnosed patients from clinical symptoms, serum thyroxine and TRAb, thyroid ultrasound and orbital computed tomography. PBMCs were collected from an approximately 10 ml volume of fresh peripheral blood.

Material: blood. This chain connects TRBV6-2 or TRBV6-3 to TRBJ2-1; D assignment may be TRBD1 or TRBD2 (5 bases each). The clonotype comes from a woman in her twenties or thirties with Graves' ophthalmopathy. The CDR3, as DNA: TGTGCCAGCAGCTCCCGGGACCGATACAATGAGCAGTTCTTC. Residues: CASSSRDRYNEQFF.